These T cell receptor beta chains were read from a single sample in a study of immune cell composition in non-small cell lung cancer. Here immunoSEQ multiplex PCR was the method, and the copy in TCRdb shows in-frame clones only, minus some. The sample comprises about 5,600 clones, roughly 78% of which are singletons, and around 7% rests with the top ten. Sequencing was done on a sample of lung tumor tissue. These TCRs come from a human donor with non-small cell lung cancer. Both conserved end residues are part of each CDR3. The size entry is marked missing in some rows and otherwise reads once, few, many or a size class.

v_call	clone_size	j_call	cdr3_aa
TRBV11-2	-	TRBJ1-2	CASSPPGATNYGYTF
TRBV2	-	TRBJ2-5	CASSEVKAQGTQETQYF
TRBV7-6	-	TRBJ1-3	CASSLQGAGNTIYF
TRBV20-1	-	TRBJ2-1	CSAREWDEQFF
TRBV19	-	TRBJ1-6	CASKQGAEGNSPLHF
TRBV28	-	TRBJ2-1	CASSPFVAGGLNEQFF
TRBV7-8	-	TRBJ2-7	CASSLHRSRHEQYF
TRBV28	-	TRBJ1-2	CASSPRDSRGYTF
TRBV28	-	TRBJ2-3	CASSLSTGRGTDTQYF
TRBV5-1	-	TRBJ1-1	CASSLAQHNTEAFF
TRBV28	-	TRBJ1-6	CASSSRSSYNSPLHF
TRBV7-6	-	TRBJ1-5	CASSFLEGPNQPQHF
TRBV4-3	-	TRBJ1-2	CASSHLTGENGYTF
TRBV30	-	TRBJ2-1	CAWNLGAGDEQFF
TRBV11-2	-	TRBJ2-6	CASSSRLAGLDGANVLTF
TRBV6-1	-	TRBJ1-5	CASSEQGRPNQPQHF
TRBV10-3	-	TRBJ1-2	CAISESLPSPGEAYGYTF
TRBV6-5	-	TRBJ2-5	CASSYLSPGRQETQYF
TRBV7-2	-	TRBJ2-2	CASSLEEGELFF
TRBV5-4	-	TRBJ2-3	CASSSGLVAGGTDTQYF
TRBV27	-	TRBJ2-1	CASSFSQGNEQFF
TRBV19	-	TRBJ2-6	CASSITRGRTGANVLTF
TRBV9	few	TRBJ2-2	CASSGPRLLGELFF
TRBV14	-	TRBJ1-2	CASSQRRAGSGVF
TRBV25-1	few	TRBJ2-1	CASSDFTGLSYNEQFF
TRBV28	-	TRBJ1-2	CASMRENYGYTF
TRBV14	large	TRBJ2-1	CASSQGVWAGRSNEQFF
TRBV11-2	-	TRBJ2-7	CASSLIGTRNEQYF
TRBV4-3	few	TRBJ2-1	CASSQDVAGSYNEQFF
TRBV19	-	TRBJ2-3	CASSRTGWGDTQYF
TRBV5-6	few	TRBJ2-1	CASSWERGGRNEQFF
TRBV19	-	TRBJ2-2	CASSGTALAALTGELFF
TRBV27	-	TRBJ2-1	CASSLRGQDSEQFF
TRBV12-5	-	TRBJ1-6	CASGLDSNSPLHF
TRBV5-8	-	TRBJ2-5	CASAPGTGVETQYF
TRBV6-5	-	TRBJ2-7	CASSQGREQYF
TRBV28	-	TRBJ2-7	CASSWTSGNEQYF
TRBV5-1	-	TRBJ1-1	CASSPGHNTEAFF
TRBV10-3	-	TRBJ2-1	CAIRSSGGRNEQFF
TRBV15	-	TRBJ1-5	CATRGAGGVQPQHF
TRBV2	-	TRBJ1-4	CASSATGINEKLFF
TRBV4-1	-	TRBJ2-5	CASSQDARSETQYF
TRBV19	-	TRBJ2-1	CASSISAGGSYNEQFF
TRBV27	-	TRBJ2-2	CASSSGQNTGELFF
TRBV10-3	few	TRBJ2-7	CAISESQVVDF
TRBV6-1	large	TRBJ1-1	CASSEAVWGSYLNTEAFF
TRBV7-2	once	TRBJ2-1	CASSYLANEQFF
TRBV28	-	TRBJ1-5	CASSPRQGENQPQHF
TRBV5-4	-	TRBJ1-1	CASSLGTTNKAFF
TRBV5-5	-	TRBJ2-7	CASSLVPGGEQYF
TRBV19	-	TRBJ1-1	CASSHGTGNTEAFF
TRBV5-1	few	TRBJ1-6	CASSLDRFNSPLHF
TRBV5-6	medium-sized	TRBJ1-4	CASSLDSRGEKLFF
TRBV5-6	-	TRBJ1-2	CASSIRRGLGYGYTF
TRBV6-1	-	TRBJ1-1	CASIGGDWAFF
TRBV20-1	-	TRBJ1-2	CSASDRAYF